This TCR beta chain was recorded in a study of T cell responses to AZD1222 COVID-19 vaccine. The study, taken as a whole, reports: Breadth and depth of Spike-specific TCRs rose after two AZD1222 doses. The donor cohort was predominantly white British with a female majority, and clonal diversity may have been underestimated. Regions left unmutated in variants are reportedly the target of nearly half of spike-specific TCRs. At 160-218 and 743-854, vaccine-associated CD4 TCRs were dominant, and they spanned spike.

Some clones are missing from TCRdb's copy, which holds only in-frame ones; the method was immunoSEQ multiplex PCR. Of roughly 150,000 clones in the sample, 92% are singletons; the top ten hold roughly 4%. This CDR3 is 19 amino acids long. Notes on this clone: As yet, its antigen is unknown.

The rearrangement uses TRBV21-1 and TRBJ1-5; the D call of TRBD1 is as the table states it, not checked on the DNA. TRBV21-1 is reported as a pseudogene. The sequences come from peripheral blood, collected on day 0 of AZD1222 vaccination. The sequence derives from an adult in good health. DNA of the CDR3: TGTGCCAGCAGCAAAACCCGGACAGGGAACATAGTCGCGAATCAGCCCCAGCATTTT. Amino acids: CASSKTRTGNIVANQPQHF.